This T cell receptor beta chain was sequenced in a study of T cell repertoires in cytomegalovirus infection. Study information: Public TCR beta signature analysis indicated the presence of both CMV infection and matching HLA type. General observations from the study: Identification of carriers of CMV plus the relevant HLA was performed using cumulative public TCR beta family frequency. The response measured ex vivo was dominated by TCR beta clonotypes (HLA-C-restricted and CMV-specific).

MiXCR was run by TCRdb on the reads, yielding one entry per CDR3 protein. This table has around 450,000 distinct CDR3 sequences, roughly 30% appearing once. This clonotype was seen once. The antigen remains unidentified. CDR3 length: 16 residues. Germline CDR1 and CDR2: MDHEN and SYDVKM. The V end was cut by 8 bases, the J end by 3 bases, with 22 bases between. The sequenced sample consisted of PBMCs. V is TRBV28 and J is TRBJ1-1; a possible D gene is TRBD1 (5 bases). This clonotype originated in a human donor in good health (CMV status not recorded). Some clones in this sample may be carry-over from other donors' samples. The CDR3 region is CASWGGVRGPDTEAFF. The CDR3 coding sequence is TGTGCCAGCTGGGGCGGAGTACGAGGCCCAGACACTGAAGCTTTCTTT.